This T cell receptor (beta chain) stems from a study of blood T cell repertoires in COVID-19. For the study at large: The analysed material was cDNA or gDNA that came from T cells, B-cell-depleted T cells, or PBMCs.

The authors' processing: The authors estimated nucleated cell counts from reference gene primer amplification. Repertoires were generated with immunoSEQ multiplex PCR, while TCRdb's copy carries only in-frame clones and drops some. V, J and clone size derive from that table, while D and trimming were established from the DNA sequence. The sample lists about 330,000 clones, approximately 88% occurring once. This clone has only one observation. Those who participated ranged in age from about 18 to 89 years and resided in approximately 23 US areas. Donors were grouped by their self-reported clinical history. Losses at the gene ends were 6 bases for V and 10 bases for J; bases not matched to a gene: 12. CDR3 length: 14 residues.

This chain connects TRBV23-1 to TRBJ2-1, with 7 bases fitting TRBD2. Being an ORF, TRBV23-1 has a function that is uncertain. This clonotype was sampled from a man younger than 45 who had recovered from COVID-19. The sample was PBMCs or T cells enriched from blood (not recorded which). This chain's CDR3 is CASSHRGRGEEQFF. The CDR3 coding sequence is TGCGCCAGCAGCCATCGAGGGAGGGGAGAGGAGCAGTTCTTC.